This TCR beta chain was profiled in a study of cytomegalovirus exposure and HLA in healthy donors. Donors were ostensibly healthy at sampling, although undocumented immune exposures were probable. The CDR3 totals 14 residues. Per the germline V gene, CDR1 is SGHKS and CDR2 is YYEKEE (reference sequence). V was clipped by 2 bases and J by 8 bases; unmatched bases: 5. PCR amplification relied on 60 Vbeta primers (plus 13 Jbeta primers). Clones were sequenced by immunoSEQ multiplex PCR, and TCRdb holds only the in-frame ones, with some missing. The sample has 150,000 to 200,000 clones, 65% to 80% seen once. Overall study findings and caveats: Presence/absence comparisons presumed near-even sequencing depth among donors. Later on, an analysis showed TCR association rates differing by HLA locus, with DRB1 the most and HLA-C the fewest. Solely CMV serostatus was available to characterize immune exposure.

Notes on this clone: No antigen is known for it.

Input material: PBMCs. This chain uses TRBV5-5 with TRBJ2-1; 9 bases align to TRBD1. The source is a middle-aged woman in good health and CMV-seropositive. As DNA, the CDR3 is TGTGCCAGCAGCTTTTTTTGGGACAGGGATGAGCAGTTCTTC. Protein product: CASSFFWDRDEQFF.